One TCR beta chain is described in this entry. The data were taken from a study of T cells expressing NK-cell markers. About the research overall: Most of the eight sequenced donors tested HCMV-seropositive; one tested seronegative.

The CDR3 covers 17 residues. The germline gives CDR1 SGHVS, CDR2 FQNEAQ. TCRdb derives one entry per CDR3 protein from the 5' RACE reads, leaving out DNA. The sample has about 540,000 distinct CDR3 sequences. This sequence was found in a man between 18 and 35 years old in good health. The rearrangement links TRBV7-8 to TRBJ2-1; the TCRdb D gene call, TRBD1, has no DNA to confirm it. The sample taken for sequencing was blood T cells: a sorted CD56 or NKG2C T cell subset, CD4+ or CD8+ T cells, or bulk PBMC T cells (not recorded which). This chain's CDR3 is CASSLERGYGQYNEQFF.